The clone carrying this T cell receptor (beta chain) was seen ten or more times. Its antigen is currently unknown. This record comes from a study of CD8+CD57+ T cells in acquired aplastic anemia. As for the study in general: The DNA of sorted CD4+ and CD8+ cells averaged around 3.2 ug. In CD4+ cells, healthy donors produced an average of approximately 11 million reads.

Overall study results and limits: Under 35 was the count of CD8+ CDR3 sequences that patients shared with controls. Significance was not reached for CD8+ Simpson's diversity between patients and controls.

TCR beta VDJ and CDR3 profiling used genomic DNA as template. One entry per CDR3 protein results from TCRdb running MiXCR on the reads. The table shows about 180,000 distinct CDR3 sequences, with 46% occurring only once. V shed 2 bases and J shed 1 base, with 5 bases lying between them. The CDR3 totals 14 residues. Looked up from germline, CDR1 is SEHNR and CDR2 is FQNEAQ (reference sequence). Sequencing was performed on sorted CD4+, CD8+, or CD8+CD57+ T cells (not recorded which) from PBMCs. The clonotype originates from a human donor in good health. The J gene is TRBJ2-2, the V gene TRBV7-9; D uncertain. The CDR3 DNA sequence: TGTGCCAGCAGCTTAAGGCTGAACACCGGGGAGCTGTTTTTT. Translating it yields CASSLRLNTGELFF.